This T cell receptor beta chain emerged from a study of T cells in Graves' hyperthyroidism and ophthalmopathy (dated by TCRdb to the late 2010s). At the level of the whole study: Peripheral blood was collected at initial diagnosis, before any treatment. The 85 to 100 discovery patients were randomly split 7:3 into training and test sets. To identify distinguishing TCR V-J signatures, a discovery cohort of some 100 patients was used, comprising 43 with Graves' ophthalmopathy and about 59 with stable Graves' hyperthyroidism. An independent validation cohort of under 20 hyperthyroidism patients and approximately 16 patients who later progressed to ophthalmopathy tested prospective prediction of ophthalmopathy. Following sampling, methimazole starting at 30 mg daily was given to hyperthyroidism patients, and high-dose intravenous methylprednisolone was given to ophthalmopathy patients. According to the paper, TCR Vbeta CDR3 sequencing was carried out on roughly 130 peripheral blood samples, which came from more than 40 ophthalmopathy, 80 or so hyperthyroidism and 17 progressor patients. In more than 5 Graves' hyperthyroidism patients, the study also compared T-cell repertoires from thyroid tissue with T-cell repertoires from blood.

TCR beta CDR3 regions were amplified from RNA transcripts. For the first round of RT-PCR on the TCR CDR3, the HTBI primer set was used together with the Qiagen OneStep RT-PCR kit. The libraries were constructed in a second round of multiplex PCR and then size-selected and purified. Paired-end sequencing of the libraries was performed with 100 bp reads on an Illumina HiSeq2000. As for the authors' bioinformatics: Raw data were processed with SOAPnuke, discarding reads with adapters, uncalled bases, mean Phred below 15, or no exact constant-primer or identifier match. High-quality paired reads were merged with COPE v1.2.5, and unique nucleotide sequences were defined as clonotypes. MiTCR v1.1 was used to align clonotypes to the IMGT TRBV, TRBD and TRBJ reference segments. Only V-J combinations with frequency above 0.0001, covering 99.2% of repertoires, were analysed. A TCS score was defined as the ratio of F50 (clonal expansion) to E x V (chaos), with BLOSUM62-based TCRdist applied between CDR3 peptides within each V-J. Welch's t-statistics and random forest reduced fewer than 600 V-J features to 13, which were used in a naive Bayes classifier (R e1071). Starting from the raw public reads, TCRdb applied fastp trimming at Q25, assembled clones with MiXCR and retained in-frame beta chains. Each CDR3 protein gets just one entry, which takes the most common genes and DNA from the rows behind it. These V and J calls are TCRdb output, not the study's own analysis. Recorded for this sample are 500,000 or so distinct CDR3 sequences; roughly a sixth of them occurred a single time. The ten largest clones represent approximately 16% of the sample.

V gives up 3 bases and J gives up 4 bases, and the segment between their germline ends measures 3 bases. Including cysteine and phenylalanine, the CDR3 has 12 amino acids. Only CDR3 DNA remains: 36 bases, in frame from the first base. The germline V gene supplies CDR1 SNHLY and CDR2 FYNNEI. Overall results and qualifications from the work: Sample size was not statistically predetermined, and investigators were not blinded to group allocation. In validation, progression to ophthalmopathy was predicted by the model with almost 71% sensitivity and 72.22% specificity, a median of about 6.4 months before onset. Most expanded thyroid clonotypes (frequency above 0.001) were also detected in blood, suggesting blood repertoires may reflect thyroid immune responses. In cross-validation, a model built on a 13 V-J signature told ophthalmopathy apart from stable hyperthyroidism with under 90% sensitivity and around 84% specificity, and in testing the same model reached 80%/75%.

Ophthalmopathy patients had moderately to severely active disease, Clinical Activity Score of at least 3, NOSPECS grade of at least 4, and duration under 3 months. The study excluded patients with uncontrolled infections, other autoimmune diseases, pregnancy or lactation. Diagnoses were established on the basis of clinical symptoms, serum thyroxine and TRAb, thyroid ultrasound, and orbital computed tomography. PBMCs were isolated from 10 ml of fresh peripheral blood by Ficoll-Paque density gradient centrifugation. Trizol reagent was used to extract total RNA, and RNA quality was then checked on an Agilent 2100 Bioanalyzer. This clonotype was recorded at least ten times. What this receptor recognizes is not known. No base quality information exists; no much larger clone differs at one position.

The clonotype originates from a woman aged 18-29 years with Graves' ophthalmopathy. The V and J segments used are TRBV2 and TRBJ2-2; no D segment can be confidently identified. The specimen sequenced was blood. The sequence in DNA is TGTGCCAGCAGTGACACCACCGGGGAGCTGTTTTTT. The encoded protein is CASSDTTGELFF.